Following are 27 T cell receptor beta chains from one sample sequenced in a study of beta chain features in type 1 diabetes. Study-wide results and limits: All four CD4+ subsets from Type 1 diabetes patients carried moderately but significantly shorter TCRB CDR3s.

The antigens these receptors bind are not known. Sequencing targeted expressed TCRB transcripts, as all isolated RNA had been reverse transcribed. Here immunoSEQ multiplex PCR was the method, and the copy in TCRdb shows in-frame clones only, minus some. The sample lists 600,000 to 700,000 clones; under 15% were seen once. Specimen: naive CD4+ T cells from blood. The receptors were sampled from a man aged 18 to 29 with type 1 diabetes.

The chain is built from TRBV28 and TRBJ1-2; 11 bases align to TRBD1. Germline V gene sequence: CDR1 MDHEN, CDR2 SYDVKM. V shed 6 bases and J 7 bases; nucleotides not matched to a gene: 13. This CDR3 is 16 amino acids long. CDR3 bases: TGTGCCAGCAGCCTTTCACCGGGACAGGGGGTTGGTGGCTACACCTTC. Translating gives CASSLSPGQGVGGYTF.

Regarding this clone: This CDR3 is also generated by other DNA sequences in the sample. The V and J genes are TRBV27 and TRBJ1-2; 9 bases map to TRBD1. CDR1 is MNHEY, CDR2 SMNVEV, per germline (reference sequence). V was pared by 6 bases and J by 8 bases, with 7 bases of the junction left unmatched. The CDR3 sequence is 13 residues long. The CDR3 loop reads CASSPQGAGGYTF. Written as DNA, the CDR3 is TGTGCCAGCAGCCCACAGGGGGCGGGAGGCTACACCTTC.

The chain recombines TRBV7-9 with TRBJ1-1; D is undetermined. CDR1 and CDR2 (germline): SEHNR, FQNEAQ (reference sequence). CDR3 length: 12 residues. Trimming shortened V by 1 base and J by 4 bases, and 4 bases separated the two germline ends. CDR3: CASSLEATEAFF. The CDR3 DNA sequence: TGTGCCAGCAGCTTAGAGGCCACTGAAGCTTTCTTT. Variable domain in full (rest from reference TRBV7-9 and TRBJ1-1): DTGVSQNPRHKITKRGQNVTFRCDPISEHNRLYWYRQTLGQGPEFLTYFQNEAQLEKSRLLSDRFSAERPKGSFSTLEIQRTEQGDSAMYLCASSLEATEAFFGQGTRLTVV.

The chain links TRBV7-8 to TRBJ1-1; 11 positions agree with TRBD1. The V segment lost 5 bases and the J segment 5 bases; nucleotides outside the gene matches: 4. There are 14 residues in the CDR3. The V gene's germline CDR1 is SGHVS and CDR2 FQNEAQ. The CDR3 nucleotides read TGTGCCAGCAGCACGGACAGGGGGCTGACTGAAGCTTTCTTT. Translation gives CASSTDRGLTEAFF.

The rearrangement links TRBV9 to TRBJ2-7; D might be TRBD2 (7 bases). The CDR3 consists of 15 residues. V was clipped by 0 bases and J by 0 bases, with 10 bases between them. Per germline, CDR1 SGDLS and CDR2 YYNGEE. The CDR3 nucleotides are TGTGCCAGCAGCGTAGGCGGGGGCGGCTCCTACGAGCAGTACTTC. This codes for CASSVGGGGSYEQYF.

This clone occurred a few times. This sequence joins TRBV9 and TRBJ2-3; 10 bases match TRBD1. With V trimmed by 10 bases and J by 5 bases, 19 bases remained unmatched. The CDR3 consists of 17 residues. Germline V CDR1 and CDR2: SGDLS, YYNGEE. In DNA form, the CDR3 reads TGTGCCCCCCCCGACTCCCGACCGGGACAGGGGAAAGATACGCAGTATTTT. Its protein is CAPPDSRPGQGKDTQYF.

V gene TRBV7-8 combines with J gene TRBJ2-3, with D hard to call. V lost 7 bases to trimming and J lost 0 bases, with 11 bases between them. CDR1 is SGHVS and CDR2 is FQNEAQ in the germline V gene. This CDR3 spans 14 amino acids. Here the CDR3 DNA reads TGTGCCAGCAAAAGCAGGTCCAGCACAGATACGCAGTATTTT. Encoded protein: CASKSRSSTDTQYF.

This clone came up a few times. The CDR3 DNA follows: TGTGCCTGGAGTATAGAGACAGGCCCTTACAATGAGCAGTTCTTC. It specifies CAWSIETGPYNEQFF. The chain joins TRBV30 to TRBJ2-1; D perhaps matches TRBD1 (6 bases). Germline V CDR1 and CDR2: GTSNPN, SVGIG (reference sequence). This CDR3 is built from 15 residues. Trimming removed 2 bases at V and 4 bases at J, with 15 bases between.

The chain carries TRBV18 and TRBJ2-3; D gene ambiguous. The CDR3 totals 17 residues. The germline V gene encodes CDR1 KGHSH and CDR2 LQKENI. Trimming pared 3 bases from V and 1 base from J, leaving 17 bases between. CDR3 protein: CASSPPVRPSGTDTQYF. DNA for the CDR3: TGTGCCAGCTCACCCCCCGTCCGGCCCTCAGGCACAGATACGCAGTATTTT. Filled out from reference TRBV18 and TRBJ2-3, the complete variable domain reads NAGVMQNPRHLVRRRGQEARLRCSPMKGHSHVYWYRQLPEEGLKFMVYLQKENIIDESGMPKERFSAEFPKEGPSILRIQQVVRGDSAAYFCASSPPVRPSGTDTQYFGPGTRLTVL.

This clone was counted between two and nine times. The chain couples TRBV30 to TRBJ1-5; tentative D call: TRBD1 (5 bases). V lost 0 bases, J lost 3 bases, and 15 bases lay in between. The germline CDR1 and CDR2 sequences are GTSNPN and SVGIG (reference sequence). The CDR3 sequence is 16 residues long. For the CDR3, the DNA is TGTGCCTGGAGTGTGAGCGGGACGGACCTCAATCAGCCCCAGCATTTT. Its protein is CAWSVSGTDLNQPQHF.

This clone has a handful of counts. The V call is TRBV4-1, the J call TRBJ1-2; D remains ambiguous. V was trimmed by 2 bases and J by 2 bases, leaving 9 bases between them. The CDR3 consists of 14 residues. Germline values: CDR1 MGHRA, CDR2 YSYEKL. The CDR3 DNA follows: TGCGCCAGCAGCCAAAGTATCGCCAACTATGGCTACACCTTC. The encoded protein is CASSQSIANYGYTF.

The genes are TRBV4-1 and TRBJ2-4; the D gene is possibly TRBD1 (6 bases). Germline-derived CDR1 and CDR2 are MGHRA and YSYEKL. The CDR3 extends over 16 amino acids. V gave up 3 bases and J gave up 1 base, with 13 bases separating them. The CDR3 DNA reads TGCGCCAGCAGCCAGAACAGGGAGAGGGCCAAAAACATTCAGTACTTC. It codes for CASSQNRERAKNIQYF.

In this sample, this clone turned up a few times. The chain uses TRBV5-1 and TRBJ2-1; 9 bases agree with TRBD1. From germline, CDR1 is SGHRS and CDR2 YFSETQ. This CDR3 is built from 15 residues. Trimming took 3 bases from V and 0 from J; bases not matched to a gene: 1. The chain's CDR3 is CASSSTGGSYNEQFF. The DNA for the CDR3 is TGCGCCAGCAGCTCGACAGGGGGCTCCTACAATGAGCAGTTCTTC.

The chain uses TRBV9 and TRBJ1-1; D may be TRBD1 (5 bases). CDR1 is SGDLS, CDR2 YYNGEE, per germline. Trimming took 4 bases from V and 0 from J, leaving 7 bases between them. The CDR3 runs to 13 residues. The CDR3 nucleotides read TGTGCCAGCAGCTCACAGGTGAACACTGAAGCTTTCTTT. This codes for CASSSQVNTEAFF.

On this clone: Different DNA sequences within this sample yield the same CDR3. The rearrangement joins TRBV10-3 to TRBJ1-1; no definite D call. V was cut by 3 bases and J by 1 base, with 6 bases left in between. CDR1 and CDR2 from the germline V gene are ENHRY and SYGVKD. The CDR3 extends over 13 amino acids. The CDR3 is CAISDGGNTEAFF. CDR3 nucleotides: TGTGCCATCAGTGATGGCGGGAACACTGAAGCTTTCTTT.

This sequence joins TRBV7-9 and TRBJ1-6, with D unresolved. In germline, CDR1 is SEHNR, CDR2 FQNEAQ (reference sequence). This CDR3 is built from 14 residues. V was shortened by 4 bases and J by 10 bases, with 14 bases between the two germline ends. The CDR3 here is CASSSEDSGSPLHF. DNA for the CDR3: TGTGCCAGCAGCTCCGAGGATAGTGGATCACCCCTCCACTTT.

This clone occurred a few times. The chain couples TRBV30 to TRBJ1-3; D perhaps matches TRBD1 (5 bases). The CDR3 spans 17 residues. Germline CDR1 GTSNPN, CDR2 SVGIG (reference sequence). The V end was cut by 4 bases, the J end by 0 bases, with 19 bases between. The CDR3 sequence: CAWTGSVHRGSGNTIYF. The CDR3 DNA reads TGTGCCTGGACAGGGTCGGTTCATCGGGGCTCTGGAAACACCATATATTTT.

In this sample, this clone turned up a few times. The chain uses TRBV7-6 and TRBJ2-1; TRBD2 agrees at 9 bases. The junction had 12 bases not matched to a gene; V was cut back by 2 bases and J by 7 bases. Germline assignment: CDR1 SGHVS and CDR2 FNYEAQ. This CDR3 is built from 17 residues. CDR3: CASSLFASGAGPNEQFF. CDR3 DNA: TGTGCCAGCAGCTTATTCGCTAGCGGGGCCGGTCCTAATGAGCAGTTCTTC.

The chain combines TRBV18 with TRBJ1-5; 7 bases match TRBD1. Germline V gives CDR1 KGHSH, CDR2 LQKENI. CDR3 length: 15 amino acids. V gave up 6 bases and J gave up 4 bases; unmatched junction bases: 9. The CDR3: CASSPSTGTNQPQHF. CDR3 sequence (DNA): TGTGCCAGCTCCCCATCGACAGGGACTAATCAGCCCCAGCATTTT.

The table lists this clone with a few counts. The V gene is TRBV29-1, the J gene TRBJ2-3; 13 bases fit TRBD2. V gave up 2 bases and J gave up 1 base; unmatched junction bases: 3. CDR3 length equals 16 residues. CDR1 is SQVTM, CDR2 ANQGSEA, per germline. The CDR3 reads CSVERTSGGRTDTQYF. The CDR3 nucleotides are TGCAGCGTTGAAAGGACTAGCGGGGGCCGCACAGATACGCAGTATTTT.

This clone was observed a few times. The rearrangement uses TRBV9 and TRBJ2-7, with D tentatively TRBD2 (5 bases). The ends were cut back, 3 bases at V and 2 bases at J, with 15 bases in the middle. Germline V gene lookup returns CDR1 SGDLS and CDR2 YYNGEE. The CDR3 totals 15 residues. The CDR3 DNA reads as TGTGCCAGCAGCGGCGGACTTACCATCCCCTACGAGCAGTACTTC. Translating it yields CASSGGLTIPYEQYF. The entire variable domain, with the rest obtained from reference TRBV9 and TRBJ2-7, is as follows: DSGVTQTPKHLITATGQRVTLRCSPRSGDLSVYWYQQSLDQGLQFLIQYYNGEERAKGNILERFSAQQFPDLHSELNLSSLELGDSALYFCASSGGLTIPYEQYFGPGTRLTVT.

This clone was seen only a few times. The DNA of the CDR3 is TGTGCCAGCAGTTTAGCGGGGAGTAGGGATACGCAGTATTTT. It codes for CASSLAGSRDTQYF. V is TRBV25-1 and J is TRBJ2-3; 8 nucleotides agree with TRBD2. CDR1 is MGHDK and CDR2 is SYGVNS in the germline V gene. This CDR3 spans 14 amino acids. V shed 5 bases and J 6 bases; nucleotides not matched to a gene: 7.

The chain employs TRBV2 and TRBJ1-1, with 7 bases lining up with TRBD1. CDR3 length: 16 amino acids. With 3 bases clipped from V and 5 bases from J, the junction kept 12 bases outside the gene matches. Germline V gene lookup returns CDR1 SNHLY and CDR2 FYNNEI. The chain's CDR3 is CASSEYRGMGRTEAFF. Written as DNA, the CDR3 is TGTGCCAGCAGTGAGTACAGGGGCATGGGACGAACTGAAGCTTTCTTT.

This clone came up a few times. V usage is TRBV14 and J usage is TRBJ2-5; the D gene is possibly TRBD1 (6 bases). The germline gives CDR1 SGHDN, CDR2 FVKESK. The ends were cut back, 0 bases at V and 14 bases at J, with 16 bases in the middle. The CDR3 contains 13 residues. DNA of the CDR3: TGTGCCAGCAGCCAAGATTTCCCAGGGGCCTCATACTTC. It encodes CASSQDFPGASYF.

The V gene is TRBV19, the J gene TRBJ2-4; 8 bases are shared with TRBD1. CDR3 size: 15 residues. Germline CDR1 and CDR2: LNHDA and SQIVND (reference sequence). V lost 6 bases and J lost 1; bases outside the gene matches: 5. CDR3 protein: CASRPTGDAKNIQYF. For the CDR3, the DNA is TGTGCCAGTAGACCGACAGGGGATGCCAAAAACATTCAGTACTTC.

V usage is TRBV28 and J usage is TRBJ2-6; D is uncertain. This CDR3 comprises 15 residues. Between the trimmed V and J ends, which lost 6 bases and 0 bases, there was a span of 9 bases. CDR1 is MDHEN, CDR2 SYDVKM, per germline. The CDR3: CASSPDSSGANVLTF. The DNA of the CDR3 is TGTGCCAGCAGCCCCGACTCCTCTGGGGCCAACGTCCTGACTTTC.

In this sample, this clone turned up a few times. CDR3 protein: CASSLLETADTQYF. The CDR3 nucleotides are TGTGCCAGCAGCCTACTGGAGACCGCAGATACGCAGTATTTT. The chain links TRBV7-8 to TRBJ2-3; D remains ambiguous. V dropped 5 bases and J dropped 4 bases, with 13 bases sitting between them. Germline CDR1 and CDR2: SGHVS and FQNEAQ. This CDR3 contains 14 residues.